The next 12 T cell receptor beta chains were all read from a single sample in a study of CD8+ T cells in alopecia areata. It was cDNA, reverse transcribed from extracted RNA, that served as the sequencing template. TCRdb's copy holds only in-frame clones and misses some; the assay was immunoSEQ multiplex PCR. The sample shows 25,000 or so clones, 50% to 55% of them seen only once. The specimen sequenced was NKG2D-high CD8+ T cells sorted from blood. Source of these receptors: a human donor with alopecia areata.

The chain links TRBV28 to TRBJ2-1, with TRBD2 as a possible D gene (6 bases). Germline assignment: CDR1 MDHEN and CDR2 SYDVKM. CDR3 length: 14 amino acids. The V gene lost 8 bases and the J gene lost 3 bases, with 14 bases spanning the gap. In DNA, the CDR3 is TGTGCCAGCGGTACCGGGACTGGCTACAATGAGCAGTTCTTC. It yields the protein CASGTGTGYNEQFF. Full variable domain (remainder filled in from reference TRBV28 and TRBJ2-1): DVKVTQSSRYLVKRTGEKVFLECVQDMDHENMFWYRQDPGLGLRLIYFSYDVKMKEKGDIPEGYSVSREKKERFSLILESASTNQTSMYLCASGTGTGYNEQFFGPGTRLTVL.

The V and J genes are TRBV27 and TRBJ1-1; tentatively, D is TRBD1 (6 bases). CDR1 is MNHEY and CDR2 is SMNVEV in the germline V gene (reference sequence). V dropped 3 bases and J dropped 3 bases, with 8 bases sitting between them. There are 13 residues in the CDR3. In nucleotides, the CDR3 is TGTGCCAGCAGTTTGACAGGCTACACTGAAGCTTTCTTT. It codes for CASSLTGYTEAFF.

The J gene is TRBJ2-7, the V gene TRBV9; TRBD1 is a possible D gene (5 bases). The CDR3 runs 13 residues. Germline-derived CDR1 and CDR2 are SGDLS and YYNGEE. Trimming shortened V by 3 bases and J by 3 bases, and 10 bases separated the two germline ends. This CDR3 is CASSAAQGYEQYF. CDR3 in DNA: TGTGCCAGCAGCGCCGCCCAGGGCTACGAGCAGTACTTC. Full variable domain (remainder filled in from reference TRBV9 and TRBJ2-7): DSGVTQTPKHLITATGQRVTLRCSPRSGDLSVYWYQQSLDQGLQFLIQYYNGEERAKGNILERFSAQQFPDLHSELNLSSLELGDSALYFCASSAAQGYEQYFGPGTRLTVT.

The J gene is TRBJ2-2, the V gene TRBV5-1, with 7 nucleotides matching TRBD1. V gave up 3 bases and J gave up 2 bases; unmatched junction bases: 7. This CDR3 comprises 16 residues. Germline V CDR1 and CDR2: SGHRS, YFSETQ. The CDR3 region has the DNA TGCGCCAGCAGCTGGGCGGACAGGAGTAACACCGGGGAGCTGTTTTTT. Protein sequence: CASSWADRSNTGELFF.

This clone has only a few counts. The rearrangement joins TRBV5-1 to TRBJ2-7; 7 nucleotides agree with TRBD2. The V gene's germline CDR1 is SGHRS and CDR2 YFSETQ. V shed 3 bases, J shed 3 bases, and the junction held 6 bases outside the gene matches. This CDR3 spans 14 amino acids. CDR3 in amino acids: CASSSELASYEQYF. Here the CDR3 DNA reads TGCGCCAGCAGCTCCGAACTAGCGAGCTACGAGCAGTACTTC.

The chain carries TRBV9 and TRBJ1-5; D is unclear. Trimming removed 2 bases at V and 4 bases at J, with 7 bases between. Germline V gives CDR1 SGDLS, CDR2 YYNGEE. This CDR3 spans 13 amino acids. The CDR3 DNA reads as TGTGCCAGCAGCGTGGGCAGTAATCAGCCCCAGCATTTT. Residues: CASSVGSNQPQHF.

The chain joins TRBV14 to TRBJ2-1; possible D gene TRBD1, 6 bases. This CDR3 comprises 18 residues. V was cut by 1 base and J by 6 bases, with 22 bases left in between. The V gene's germline CDR1 is SGHDN and CDR2 FVKESK. The CDR3 loop reads CASSQAYRRQEVINEQFF. CDR3 DNA sequence: TGTGCCAGCAGCCAAGCGTACCGAAGACAGGAGGTGATCAATGAGCAGTTCTTC.

V and J are TRBV7-3 and TRBJ2-1; D ambiguous. Germline V gene lookup returns CDR1 SGHTA and CDR2 FQGTGA. The V and J ends lost 5 bases and 1 base respectively, with 9 bases between them. The CDR3 is 14 amino acids. In DNA form, the CDR3 reads TGTGCCAGCAGCCCTACTGGGTCCTACAATGAGCAGTTCTTC. As protein: CASSPTGSYNEQFF.

This clone was seen a few times. The J gene is TRBJ2-7, the V gene TRBV5-1; D not resolved. There are 11 residues in the CDR3. Looked up from germline, CDR1 is SGHRS and CDR2 is YFSETQ. Trimming removed 2 bases from V and 3 bases from J, with 3 bases in between. This CDR3 reads CASSFGYEQYF. In nucleotides, the CDR3 is TGCGCCAGCAGCTTCGGCTACGAGCAGTACTTC.

The rearrangement joins TRBV13 to TRBJ1-1; D uncertain. The CDR3 spans 12 residues. Germline V gene sequence: CDR1 PRHDT, CDR2 FYEKMQ (reference sequence). Between the trimmed V and J ends, which lost 3 bases and 9 bases, there was a span of 11 bases. The CDR3 DNA is TGTGCCAGCAGCTTGGAGCATGTCAAAGCTTTCTTT. This translates into CASSLEHVKAFF.

The rearrangement joins TRBV9 to TRBJ2-1; D gene unclear. CDR3 size: 15 residues. The germline V gene encodes CDR1 SGDLS and CDR2 YYNGEE. V dropped 0 bases and J dropped 7 bases, with 14 bases sitting between them. The CDR3 here is CASSVDGRVGNEQFF. For the CDR3, the DNA is TGTGCCAGCAGCGTAGATGGGCGTGTAGGGAATGAGCAGTTCTTC.

The chain employs TRBV28 and TRBJ2-4; D call uncertain. This CDR3 has 14 amino acids. Germline CDR1 and CDR2: MDHEN and SYDVKM. Trimming stripped 5 bases from V and 3 bases from J, with 11 bases between. The CDR3 loop reads CASSVGFDKNIQYF. The CDR3 DNA follows: TGTGCCAGCAGTGTCGGGTTTGACAAAAACATTCAGTACTTC. Variable domain in full (rest from reference TRBV28 and TRBJ2-4): DVKVTQSSRYLVKRTGEKVFLECVQDMDHENMFWYRQDPGLGLRLIYFSYDVKMKEKGDIPEGYSVSREKKERFSLILESASTNQTSMYLCASSVGFDKNIQYFGAGTRLSVL.